A single sample gave rise to the 9 T cell receptor beta chains below, sequenced in a study of T cell repertoires in cytomegalovirus infection. TCRdb independently ran MiXCR on the reads; one entry per CDR3 protein. The sample carries about 240,000 distinct CDR3 sequences, about 5.9% recorded once. Sequencing was carried out using PBMCs. The source is a human donor in good health (CMV status not recorded). Some clones in this sample may be carry-over from other donors' samples.

Many counts were recorded for this clonotype. The J gene is TRBJ2-3, the V gene TRBV10-3; the match to TRBD1 covers 10 bases. J was trimmed by 5 bases and V by 6 bases; bases with no gene match: 8. The CDR3 totals 15 residues. Germline CDR1 is ENHRY and CDR2 is SYGVKD. CDR3: CAIRPDRGLEDTQYF. The CDR3 DNA is TGTGCCATCAGACCCGACAGGGGGCTGGAAGATACGCAGTATTTT.

The rearrangement joins TRBV7-8 to TRBJ1-3; D gene ambiguous. From germline, CDR1 is SGHVS and CDR2 FQNEAQ. The CDR3 length is 15 residues. V lost 1 base and J 0 bases, leaving 7 bases between the germline ends. The CDR3 here is CASSLVAVSGNTIYF. Written as DNA, the CDR3 is TGTGCCAGCAGCTTAGTAGCGGTCTCTGGAAACACCATATATTTT.

On this clonotype itself: A much larger clonotype is one base distant, so this may be a read error. As the CDR3 is not closed by the conserved phenylalanine or tryptophan, this likely results from a read error. V is TRBV29-1 and J is TRBJ1-1, with D perhaps matching TRBD1 (5 bases). V was clipped by 4 bases and J by 4 bases, with 13 bases between them. The CDR3 is 13 amino acids. Germline V gene data show CDR1 as SQVTM and CDR2 as ANQGSEA. CDR3: CSVGSGLGTEAFC. In DNA form, the CDR3 reads TGCAGCGTTGGCTCAGGGCTGGGCACTGAAGCTTTCTGT.

As concerns this clonotype: A much larger clone is a single base away; this may be a read error. The chain joins TRBV20-1 to TRBJ2-1, with D perhaps matching TRBD1 or TRBD2 (6 bases each). Germline CDR1 and CDR2: DFQATT and SNEGSKA (reference sequence). CDR3 size: 15 residues. The V gene lost 2 bases and the J gene lost 5 bases, with 16 bases spanning the gap. The CDR3 is CSARSRGVSNNEQFF. The CDR3 coding sequence is TGCAGTGCTAGAAGTAGGGGGGTTTCCAACAATGAGCAGTTCTTC.

This clonotype was counted ten times or more. The CDR3 region has the DNA TGTGCCAGCAGGGATAGAAGTAATCAGCCCCAGCATTTT. This translates into CASRDRSNQPQHF. V and J are TRBV6-2 or TRBV6-3 and TRBJ1-5; D uncertain. Looked up from germline, CDR1 is MNHEY and CDR2 is SVGEGT. V was cut by 6 bases and J by 4 bases, with 10 bases left in between. The CDR3 has 13 amino acids.

This clonotype occurred many times. The chain combines TRBV5-1 with TRBJ1-2; D unresolved. The CDR3 spans 13 residues. The germline CDR1 and CDR2 sequences are SGHRS and YFSETQ. V was trimmed by 1 base and J by 1 base, leaving 5 bases between them. The DNA for the CDR3 is TGCGCCAGCAGCTTGACAAATAACTATGGCTACACCTTC. Translation: CASSLTNNYGYTF. Complete variable domain (other parts from reference TRBV5-1 and TRBJ1-2): KAGVTQTPRYLIKTRGQQVTLSCSPISGHRSVSWYQQTPGQGLQFLFEYFSETQRNKGNFPGRFSGRQFSNSRSEMNVSTLELGDSALYLCASSLTNNYGYTFGSGTRLTVV.

This clonotype showed up many times. The chain links TRBV7-2 to TRBJ2-1; tentatively, D is TRBD1 (6 bases). Germline loops: CDR1 SGHTA, CDR2 FQGNSA. With 0 bases removed from V and 9 bases from J, the gap between germline ends came to 9 bases. The CDR3 spans 13 residues. For the CDR3, the DNA is TGTGCCAGCAGCTTAGCTACAGGGATTGAGCAGTTCTTC. It encodes CASSLATGIEQFF.

This clonotype has a count of ten or more. The gene calls are TRBV6-2 or TRBV6-3 and TRBJ2-7, with D tentatively TRBD2 (7 bases). The CDR3 length is 16 residues. Per the germline V gene, CDR1 is MNHEY and CDR2 is SVGEGT. V was shortened by 2 bases and J by 2 bases, with 16 bases between the two germline ends. The CDR3 loop reads CASSYNPRGGTYEQYF. DNA of the CDR3: TGTGCCAGCAGTTACAATCCGAGGGGGGGAACCTACGAGCAGTACTTC.

This clonotype was observed at least ten times. The chain uses TRBV7-2 and TRBJ2-2; 8 bases line up with TRBD1. Trimming removed 5 bases from V and 3 bases from J; junction bases left unmatched: 14. The CDR3 is made up of 18 amino acids. Per the germline V gene, CDR1 is SGHTA and CDR2 is FQGNSA. CDR3 protein: CASSPRTGNNRDTGELFF. The CDR3 nucleotides read TGTGCCAGCAGCCCCCGGACAGGGAACAACCGGGACACCGGGGAGCTGTTTTTT.